What follows are 14 T cell receptor beta chains derived from one specimen sequenced in a study of cytomegalovirus exposure and HLA in healthy donors. PCR primers comprised 60 Vbeta and 13 Jbeta primers. The repertoire was sequenced with immunoSEQ multiplex PCR; TCRdb's copy has only in-frame clones and lacks some. The sample includes roughly 100,000 clones, more than 60% seen only once; the top ten take roughly 4.9%. The sequenced sample was PBMCs. Receptors were obtained from a female donor in good health and CMV-seropositive.

V gene TRBV7-9 combines with J gene TRBJ2-7; perhaps TRBD1 as D (6 bases). This CDR3 region has 15 residues. V was shortened by 3 bases and J by 2 bases, with 14 bases between the two germline ends. CDR1 and CDR2 (germline): SEHNR, FQNEAQ (reference sequence). In DNA, the CDR3 is TGTGCCAGCAGCTTGACCAGGGGCTACCCCTACGAGCAGTACTTC. This gives the protein CASSLTRGYPYEQYF.

A single count supports this clone. The V call is TRBV28, the J call TRBJ1-5, with D possibly matching TRBD1 (5 bases). Germline V lookup: CDR1 MDHEN, CDR2 SYDVKM. V was pared by 1 base and J by 2 bases, with 15 bases between. The CDR3 totals 17 residues. CDR3 in DNA: TGTGCCAGCAGTTTATTGGCTCGCAGGGAGGGCAATCAGCCCCAGCATTTT. Amino acid sequence: CASSLLARREGNQPQHF.

This clone has just a few counts. This chain connects TRBV6-1 to TRBJ1-2; the D gene is possibly TRBD1 (6 bases). Trimming took off 6 bases at V and 5 bases at J, with 16 bases between the two ends. This CDR3 has 14 amino acids. Germline CDR1 and CDR2: MNHNS and SASEGT. The CDR3 sequence is CASRRNQGLYGYTF. CDR3 coding DNA: TGTGCCAGCAGACGGAACCAGGGGCTTTATGGCTACACCTTC.

This chain uses TRBV7-3 with TRBJ2-1; D is undetermined. Looked up from germline, CDR1 is SGHTA and CDR2 is FQGTGA. This CDR3 region has 13 residues. Trimming cost V 2 bases and J 1 base, with 3 bases left between them. In nucleotides, the CDR3 is TGTGCCAGCAGCTTAGCGTCCTACAATGAGCAGTTCTTC. It specifies CASSLASYNEQFF.

This clone was seen once. The chain recombines TRBV4-3 with TRBJ1-2, with 7 bases matching TRBD1. CDR1 and CDR2 (germline): LGHNA, YSLEER. V dropped 1 base and J dropped 5; count of bases not matched to a gene: 10. The CDR3 covers 16 residues. The CDR3 coding sequence is TGCGCCAGCAGCCAAGGGAACAGGGGTGGTGAATATGGCTACACCTTC. Amino acid sequence: CASSQGNRGGEYGYTF.

This clone has just one count. V gene TRBV11-1 combines with J gene TRBJ2-3, with 9 nucleotides matching TRBD1. Germline-derived CDR1 and CDR2 are SGHAT and FQDESV (reference sequence). The CDR3 contains 14 residues. J was trimmed by 1 base and V by 10 bases; bases with no gene match: 6. CDR3: CATLDRGGTDTQYF. CDR3 nucleotide sequence: TGTGCCACCCTGGACAGGGGAGGCACAGATACGCAGTATTTT.

The rearrangement joins TRBV6-5 to TRBJ2-1; perhaps TRBD2 as D (5 bases). The CDR3 contains 15 residues. Germline loops: CDR1 MNHEY, CDR2 SVGAGI. V lost 6 bases and J 9 bases, leaving 21 bases between the germline ends. The CDR3 region has the DNA TGTGCCAGCAGATCTAGGAGGTCACCTTCCGCTGAGCAGTTCTTC. Translation gives CASRSRRSPSAEQFF.

The chain uses TRBV18 and TRBJ1-1, with TRBD1 matching 9 bases. V was clipped by 0 bases and J by 0 bases; unmatched bases: 2. The length of the CDR3 is 16 residues. CDR1 KGHSH and CDR2 LQKENI come from the germline V gene. The DNA of the CDR3 is TGTGCCAGCTCACCACCGGACAGGGGATTGAACACTGAAGCTTTCTTT. As protein: CASSPPDRGLNTEAFF.

The rearrangement uses TRBV16 and TRBJ2-1; 16 bases fit TRBD2. The junction had 5 bases not matched to a gene; V was cut back by 3 bases and J by 9 bases. This CDR3 has 16 residues. Germline values: CDR1 KGHSY, CDR2 FQNENV. DNA of the CDR3: TGTGCCAGCAGCCACGGGACTAGCGGGAGGGCCCTTGAGCAGTTCTTC. It codes for CASSHGTSGRALEQFF.

This clone has just a few counts. This chain joins TRBV7-3 and TRBJ1-1; D is undetermined. The germline CDR1 and CDR2 sequences are SGHTA and FQGTGA. V was clipped by 5 bases and J by 1 base, with 14 bases between them. CDR3 length: 15 residues. CDR3 protein: CASSPEGRGNTEAFF. CDR3 nucleotides: TGTGCCAGCAGCCCCGAAGGTCGGGGGAACACTGAAGCTTTCTTT.

This clone was seen a single time. The rearrangement joins TRBV19 to TRBJ1-2; 8 bases match TRBD1. V shed 4 bases and J 6 bases; nucleotides not matched to a gene: 4. Germline V gives CDR1 LNHDA, CDR2 SQIVND (reference sequence). This CDR3 is built from 13 residues. The CDR3 reads CASSTRQGHGYTF. CDR3 nucleotide sequence: TGTGCCAGTAGTACCCGACAGGGGCATGGCTACACCTTC.

The chain carries TRBV14 and TRBJ2-7; 12 bases align to TRBD1. CDR1 and CDR2 from the germline V gene are SGHDN and FVKESK. J lost 5 bases, V lost 0 bases, and 5 bases had no gene match. There are 16 residues in the CDR3. Written as DNA, the CDR3 is TGTGCCAGCAGCCAAGATCTTGGGACAGGGGGCCACGAGCAGTACTTC. Its protein is CASSQDLGTGGHEQYF. The entire variable domain, with the rest obtained from reference TRBV14 and TRBJ2-7, is as follows: EAGVTQFPSHSVIEKGQTVTLRCDPISGHDNLYWYRRVMGKEIKFLLHFVKESKQDESGMPNNRFLAERTGGTYSTLKVQPAELEDSGVYFCASSQDLGTGGHEQYFGPGTRLTVT.

This clone has a handful of counts. The CDR3 loop reads CASSITGNQPQHF. The CDR3 DNA reads as TGTGCCAGTAGTATAACGGGGAATCAGCCCCAGCATTTT. The chain employs TRBV19 and TRBJ1-5; D remains unclear. Trimming took 2 bases from V and 4 from J, leaving 6 bases between them. There are 13 residues in the CDR3. Germline loops: CDR1 LNHDA, CDR2 SQIVND (reference sequence).

The chain couples TRBV5-4 to TRBJ2-1, with 7 bases lining up with TRBD1. Per germline, CDR1 SGHNT and CDR2 YYREEE (reference sequence). The CDR3 contains 17 residues. The V segment lost 0 bases and the J segment 7 bases; nucleotides outside the gene matches: 13. In DNA, the CDR3 is TGTGCCAGCAGCTTGGCAGGGGACAGATCTAGGGGAAATGAGCAGTTCTTC. Amino acid sequence: CASSLAGDRSRGNEQFF.